The source of this T cell receptor beta chain is a study of T cells in Graves' hyperthyroidism and ophthalmopathy. Across the study: Peripheral blood was drawn at first diagnosis, prior to all treatment.

J lost 0 bases, V lost 5 bases, and 8 bases had no gene match. This CDR3 has 16 amino acids. Amplified TCR beta CDR3 regions derived from RNA transcripts. The study used the HTBI primer set for a first-round RT-PCR of the TCR CDR3. Via MiXCR, TCRdb re-called the multiplex PCR reads, giving one row per CDR3 protein. Of roughly 550,000 distinct CDR3 sequences detected, roughly 15% appear once; the ten largest clones hold about 29%. This clonotype has at least ten counts. V is TRBV12-3 or TRBV12-4 and J is TRBJ2-7, with 9 bases aligning to TRBD1. The material sequenced was blood. This receptor was identified in a woman aged 25 to 39 with Graves' ophthalmopathy. Here the CDR3 DNA reads TGTGCCAGCAGTCCCTCAACAGGGGGCTTCTCCTACGAGCAGTACTTC. Translating it yields CASSPSTGGFSYEQYF.